A single sample is the source of the 5 T cell receptor beta chains below, sequenced in a study of blood T cell repertoires in COVID-19. TCRdb's copy holds only in-frame clones and misses some; the assay was immunoSEQ multiplex PCR. Of 200,000 to 250,000 clones listed, about nine tenths were seen once; the top ten hold 1.2%. Sequencing used PBMCs or T cells enriched from blood (not recorded which). The receptor set was obtained from a man between 25 and 39 years old who had recovered from COVID-19.

This chain links TRBV30 with TRBJ1-2; D unclear. The CDR3 contains 14 residues. Germline V gene sequence: CDR1 GTSNPN, CDR2 SVGIG (reference sequence). Trimming left V 6 bases short and J 2 bases short, with 16 bases between. The CDR3 DNA reads as TGTGCCTGCCCCCTTCCCAGAAGAAACTATGGCTACACCTTC. This gives the protein CACPLPRRNYGYTF.

The genes are TRBV5-1 and TRBJ2-1; 7 positions match TRBD2. V trimming: 0 bases; J trimming: 5 bases; junction bases outside the gene matches: 5. There are 15 residues in the CDR3. CDR1 and CDR2 from the germline V gene are SGHRS and YFSETQ. This CDR3 reads CASSLVLAENNEQFF. CDR3 nucleotides: TGCGCCAGCAGCTTGGTTCTAGCGGAAAACAATGAGCAGTTCTTC.

CDR3 residues: CASSYSPQSNQPQHF. CDR3 DNA: TGTGCCAGCAGTTACTCGCCACAGAGCAATCAGCCCCAGCATTTT. The chain has TRBV6-5 and TRBJ1-5; D call uncertain. The CDR3 has 15 residues. CDR1 is MNHEY and CDR2 is SVGAGI in the germline V gene. The germline V and J ends were trimmed by 0 bases and 1 base, with 7 bases remaining between them.

The rearrangement links TRBV3-1 (or the pseudogene TRBV3-2) to TRBJ2-7, with 10 positions matching TRBD1. The CDR3 loop spans 15 amino acids. Losses at the gene ends were 1 base for V and 6 bases for J; bases not matched to a gene: 6. CDR1 is LGHDT and CDR2 is YNNKEL in the germline V gene (reference sequence). The CDR3 loop reads CASSQAGTGELEQYF. In DNA, the CDR3 is TGTGCCAGCAGCCAAGCCGGGACAGGGGAACTCGAGCAGTACTTC.

The chain's CDR3 is CASTPRGQGAGGYTF. DNA of the CDR3: TGTGCCAGCACCCCAAGGGGGCAGGGAGCGGGTGGCTACACCTTC. V and J are TRBV11-2 and TRBJ1-2; 7 nucleotides match TRBD1. The CDR3 has 15 residues. With 7 bases clipped from V and 7 bases from J, the junction kept 15 bases outside the gene matches. In germline, CDR1 is SGHAT, CDR2 FQNNGV.